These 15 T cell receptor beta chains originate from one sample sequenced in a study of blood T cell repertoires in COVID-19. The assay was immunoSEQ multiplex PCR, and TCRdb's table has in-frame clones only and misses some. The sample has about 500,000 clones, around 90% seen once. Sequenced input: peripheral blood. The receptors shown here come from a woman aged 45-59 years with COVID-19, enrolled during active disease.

The CDR3 spells CASSYSVIGAYEQYF. The CDR3 DNA is TGTGCCAGCAGTTACTCTGTGATAGGGGCCTACGAGCAGTACTTC. The chain recombines TRBV6-5 with TRBJ2-7, with D maybe TRBD1 (5 bases). From germline, CDR1 is MNHEY and CDR2 SVGAGI. The CDR3 is 15 amino acids. V lost 0 bases and J lost 2, with 11 bases in between.

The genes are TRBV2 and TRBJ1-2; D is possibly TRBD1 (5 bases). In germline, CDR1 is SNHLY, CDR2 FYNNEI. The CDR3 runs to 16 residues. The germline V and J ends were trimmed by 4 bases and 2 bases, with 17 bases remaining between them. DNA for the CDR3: TGTGCCAGCAGTGTGAGCGGGGGAAGGGGAAACTATGGCTACACCTTC. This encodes CASSVSGGRGNYGYTF.

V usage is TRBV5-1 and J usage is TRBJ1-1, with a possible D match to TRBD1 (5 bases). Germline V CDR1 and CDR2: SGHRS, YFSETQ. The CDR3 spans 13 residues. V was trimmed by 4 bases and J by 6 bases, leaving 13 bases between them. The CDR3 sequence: CASSPTGSPEAFF. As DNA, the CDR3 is TGCGCCAGCAGCCCTACAGGTTCTCCTGAAGCTTTCTTT.

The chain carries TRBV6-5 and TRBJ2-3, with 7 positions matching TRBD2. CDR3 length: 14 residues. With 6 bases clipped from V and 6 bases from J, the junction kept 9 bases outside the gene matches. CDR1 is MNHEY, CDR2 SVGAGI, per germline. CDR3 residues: CASSALRGDDTQYF. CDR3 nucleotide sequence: TGTGCCAGCAGCGCACTTCGGGGGGATGATACGCAGTATTTT.

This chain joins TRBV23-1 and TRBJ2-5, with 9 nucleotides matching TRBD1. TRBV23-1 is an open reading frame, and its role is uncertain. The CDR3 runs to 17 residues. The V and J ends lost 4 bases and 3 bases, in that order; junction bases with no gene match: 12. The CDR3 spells CASSLKGQGKFEETQYF. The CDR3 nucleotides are TGCGCCAGCAGTCTTAAAGGACAGGGGAAATTTGAAGAGACCCAGTACTTC.

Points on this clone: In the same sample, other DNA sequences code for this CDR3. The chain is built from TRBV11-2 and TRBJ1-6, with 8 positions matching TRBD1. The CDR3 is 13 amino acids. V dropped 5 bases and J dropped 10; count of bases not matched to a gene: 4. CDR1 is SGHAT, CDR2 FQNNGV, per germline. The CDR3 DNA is TGTGCCAGCAGCCTCGACAGGGGATCACCCCTCCACTTT. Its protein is CASSLDRGSPLHF.

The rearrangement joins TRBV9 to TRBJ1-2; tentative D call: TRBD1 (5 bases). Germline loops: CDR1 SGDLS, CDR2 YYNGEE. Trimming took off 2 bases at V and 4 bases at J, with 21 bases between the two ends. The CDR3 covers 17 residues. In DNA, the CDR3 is TGTGCCAGCAGCGTTGGCCTACGACAGCCTACGACCTATGGCTACACCTTC. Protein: CASSVGLRQPTTYGYTF.

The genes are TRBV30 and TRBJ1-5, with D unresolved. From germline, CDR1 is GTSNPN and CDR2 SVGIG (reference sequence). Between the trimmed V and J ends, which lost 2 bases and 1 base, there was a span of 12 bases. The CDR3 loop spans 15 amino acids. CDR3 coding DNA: TGTGCCTGGAGTCCGAGGACTCCCAGCAATCAGCCCCAGCATTTT. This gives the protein CAWSPRTPSNQPQHF.

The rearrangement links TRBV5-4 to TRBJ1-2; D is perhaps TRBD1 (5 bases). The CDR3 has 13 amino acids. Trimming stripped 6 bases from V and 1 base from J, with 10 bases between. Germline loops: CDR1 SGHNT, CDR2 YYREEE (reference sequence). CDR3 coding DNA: TGTGCCAGCACCCAAGGGGTTAACTATGGCTACACCTTC. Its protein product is CASTQGVNYGYTF.

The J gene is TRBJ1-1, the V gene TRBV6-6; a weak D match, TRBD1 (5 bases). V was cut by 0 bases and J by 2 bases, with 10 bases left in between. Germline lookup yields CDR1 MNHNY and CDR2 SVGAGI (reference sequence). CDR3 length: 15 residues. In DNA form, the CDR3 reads TGTGCCAGCAGTTACTCAATAGGGGAAAACACTGAAGCTTTCTTT. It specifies CASSYSIGENTEAFF.

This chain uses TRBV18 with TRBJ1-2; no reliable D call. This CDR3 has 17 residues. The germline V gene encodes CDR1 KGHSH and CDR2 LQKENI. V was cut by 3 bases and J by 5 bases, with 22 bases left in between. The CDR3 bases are TGTGCCAGCTCACCCACTGGGGAGCCCGATACAACTTATGGCTACACCTTC. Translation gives CASSPTGEPDTTYGYTF.

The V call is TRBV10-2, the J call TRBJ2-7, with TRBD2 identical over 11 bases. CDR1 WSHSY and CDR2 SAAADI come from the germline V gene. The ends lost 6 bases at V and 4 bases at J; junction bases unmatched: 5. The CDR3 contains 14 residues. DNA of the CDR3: TGCGCCAGCAGAGGACTAGCGGGCCTTTACGAGCAGTACTTC. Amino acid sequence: CASRGLAGLYEQYF.

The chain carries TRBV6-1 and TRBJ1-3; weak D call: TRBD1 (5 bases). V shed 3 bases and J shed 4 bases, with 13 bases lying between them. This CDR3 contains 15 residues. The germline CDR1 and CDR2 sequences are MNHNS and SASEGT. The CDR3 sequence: CASSDPETVGNTIYF. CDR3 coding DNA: TGTGCCAGCAGTGACCCAGAGACAGTAGGAAACACCATATATTTT.

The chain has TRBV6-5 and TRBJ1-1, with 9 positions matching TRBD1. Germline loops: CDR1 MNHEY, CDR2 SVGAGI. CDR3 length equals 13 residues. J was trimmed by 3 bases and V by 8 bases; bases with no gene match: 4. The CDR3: CASGTGTDTEAFF. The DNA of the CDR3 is TGTGCCAGCGGGACAGGGACGGACACTGAAGCTTTCTTT.

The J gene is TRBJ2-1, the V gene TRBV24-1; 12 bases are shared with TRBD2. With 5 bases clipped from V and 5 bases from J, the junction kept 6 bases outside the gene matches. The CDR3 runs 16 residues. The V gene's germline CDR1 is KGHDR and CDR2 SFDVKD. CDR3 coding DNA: TGTGCCACCAGTGTCCGGAGACTAGCGGGGGACAATGAGCAGTTCTTC. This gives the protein CATSVRRLAGDNEQFF.